The T cell receptor (beta chain) under discussion was sequenced for a study of early T cells in non-severe SARS-CoV-2 infection. As for the study in general: Bulk RNA isolated from unsorted whole blood underwent sequencing; chains were not paired. Findings and limits, study-wide: Matching against VDJdb likely underestimated virus-specific expansions, favoring anti-spike CD8.

This clonotype has a count of ten or more. Its target is not known. Each cDNA molecule carried a unique molecular identifier. Each CDR3 protein is one row after TCRdb ran MiXCR on the 5' RACE reads. The sample lists 77,000 or so distinct CDR3 sequences; about 14% were seen once. Trimming shortened V by 8 bases and J by 4 bases, and 21 bases separated the two germline ends. The CDR3 spans 15 residues. Germline V gene lookup returns CDR1 MNHNY and CDR2 SVGAGI (reference sequence). The rearrangement joins TRBV6-6 to TRBJ2-7, with D possibly being TRBD2 (7 bases). The source is an adult who was a healthcare worker with PCR-confirmed SARS-CoV-2 infection or an uninfected control (not recorded which). This sample comprised whole blood, obtained at baseline. For the CDR3, the DNA is TGTGCCAGCGCGAGGGGGGCAGGGAGGGGATACGAGCAGTACTTC. Protein product: CASARGAGRGYEQYF.